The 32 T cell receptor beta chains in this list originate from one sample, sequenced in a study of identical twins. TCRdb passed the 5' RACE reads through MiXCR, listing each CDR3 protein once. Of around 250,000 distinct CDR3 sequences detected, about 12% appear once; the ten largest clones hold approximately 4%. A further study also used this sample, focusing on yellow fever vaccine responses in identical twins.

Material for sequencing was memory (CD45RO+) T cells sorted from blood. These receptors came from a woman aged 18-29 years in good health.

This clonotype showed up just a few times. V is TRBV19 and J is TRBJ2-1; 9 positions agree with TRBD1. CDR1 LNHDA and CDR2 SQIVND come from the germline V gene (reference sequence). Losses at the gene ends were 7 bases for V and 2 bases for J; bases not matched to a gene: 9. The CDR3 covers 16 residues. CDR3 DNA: TGTGCCAGTACCATGGACAGGGGAGGACCCTACAATGAGCAGTTCTTC. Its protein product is CASTMDRGGPYNEQFF.

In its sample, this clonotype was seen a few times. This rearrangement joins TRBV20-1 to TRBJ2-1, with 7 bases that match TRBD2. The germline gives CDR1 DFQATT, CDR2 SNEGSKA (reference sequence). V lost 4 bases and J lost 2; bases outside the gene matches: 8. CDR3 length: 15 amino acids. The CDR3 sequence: CSAIRAGITYNEQFF. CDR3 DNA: TGCAGTGCTATCCGAGCGGGGATTACCTACAATGAGCAGTTCTTC.

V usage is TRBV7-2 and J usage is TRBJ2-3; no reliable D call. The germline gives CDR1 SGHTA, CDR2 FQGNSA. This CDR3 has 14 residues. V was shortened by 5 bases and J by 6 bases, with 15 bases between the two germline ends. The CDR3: CASSGASPGDTQYF. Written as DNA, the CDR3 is TGTGCCAGCAGCGGCGCCTCTCCTGGGGATACGCAGTATTTT.

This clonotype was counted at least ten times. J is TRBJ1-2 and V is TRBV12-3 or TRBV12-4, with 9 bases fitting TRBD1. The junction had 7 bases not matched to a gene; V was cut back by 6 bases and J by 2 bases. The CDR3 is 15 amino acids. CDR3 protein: CASRQGQGPNYGYTF. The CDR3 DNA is TGTGCCAGCAGACAAGGACAGGGGCCAAACTATGGCTACACCTTC.

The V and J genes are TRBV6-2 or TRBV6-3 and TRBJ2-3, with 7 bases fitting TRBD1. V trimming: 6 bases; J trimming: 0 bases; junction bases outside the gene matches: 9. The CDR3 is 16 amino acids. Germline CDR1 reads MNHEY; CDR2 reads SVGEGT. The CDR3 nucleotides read TGTGCCAGCAGCCGCCGGCGGACAGGTAGCACAGATACGCAGTATTTT. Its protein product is CASSRRRTGSTDTQYF.

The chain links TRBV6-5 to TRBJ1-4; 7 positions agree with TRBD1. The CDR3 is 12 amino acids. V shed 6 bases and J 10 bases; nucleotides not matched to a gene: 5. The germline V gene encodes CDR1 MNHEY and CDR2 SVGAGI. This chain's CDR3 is CASRQGTAKLFF. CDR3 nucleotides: TGTGCCAGCAGGCAGGGGACAGCAAAACTGTTTTTT.

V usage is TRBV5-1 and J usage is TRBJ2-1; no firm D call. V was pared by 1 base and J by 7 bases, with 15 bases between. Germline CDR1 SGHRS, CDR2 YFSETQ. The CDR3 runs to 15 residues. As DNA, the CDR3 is TGCGCCAGCAGCTTGCTTGGCGCTTGGGGAAATGAGCAGTTCTTC. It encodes CASSLLGAWGNEQFF.

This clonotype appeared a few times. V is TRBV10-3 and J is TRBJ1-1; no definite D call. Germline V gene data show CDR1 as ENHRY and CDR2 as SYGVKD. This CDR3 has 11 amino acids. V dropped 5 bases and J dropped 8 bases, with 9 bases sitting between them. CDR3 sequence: CAISPGSEAFF. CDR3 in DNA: TGTGCCATCAGTCCGGGGTCCGAAGCTTTCTTT.

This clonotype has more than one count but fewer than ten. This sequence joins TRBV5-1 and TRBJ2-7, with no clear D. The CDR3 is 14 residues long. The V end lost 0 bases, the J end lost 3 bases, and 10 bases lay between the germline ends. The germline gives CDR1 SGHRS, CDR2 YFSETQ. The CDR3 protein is CASSLESRNYEQYF. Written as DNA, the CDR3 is TGCGCCAGCAGCTTGGAGTCCAGGAACTACGAGCAGTACTTC.

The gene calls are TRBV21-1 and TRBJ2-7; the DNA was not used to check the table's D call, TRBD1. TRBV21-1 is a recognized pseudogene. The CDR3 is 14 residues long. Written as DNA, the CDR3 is TGTGCCAGCAGCTTTGGGACAGGGGACTACGAGCAGTACTTC. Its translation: CASSFGTGDYEQYF.

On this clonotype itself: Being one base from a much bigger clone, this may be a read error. Written as DNA, the CDR3 is TGTGCCAGCAGTGAAAGGGTGAACACTGAAGCTTTCTTT. It translates to CASSERVNTEAFF. This sequence joins TRBV12-3 or TRBV12-4 and TRBJ1-1; D remains ambiguous. The CDR3 consists of 13 residues. Trimming took 5 bases from V and 0 from J, leaving 7 bases between them.

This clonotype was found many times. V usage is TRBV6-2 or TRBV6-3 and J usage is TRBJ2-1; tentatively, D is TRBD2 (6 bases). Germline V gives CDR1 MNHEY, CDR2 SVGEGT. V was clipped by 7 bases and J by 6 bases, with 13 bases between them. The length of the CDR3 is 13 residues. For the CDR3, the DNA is TGTGCCAGCAACTCCCGACTAGGCAATGAGCAGTTCTTC. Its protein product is CASNSRLGNEQFF.

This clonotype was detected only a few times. CDR3 nucleotide sequence: TGTGCCGCAAGAGGGGGCAACGAGCAGTACTTC. Amino acids: CAARGGNEQYF. The V and J genes are TRBV10-3 and TRBJ2-7, with 7 bases lining up with TRBD1. The CDR3 is made up of 11 amino acids. Germline V gene sequence: CDR1 ENHRY, CDR2 SYGVKD. The junction had 6 bases not matched to a gene; V was cut back by 11 bases and J by 5 bases.

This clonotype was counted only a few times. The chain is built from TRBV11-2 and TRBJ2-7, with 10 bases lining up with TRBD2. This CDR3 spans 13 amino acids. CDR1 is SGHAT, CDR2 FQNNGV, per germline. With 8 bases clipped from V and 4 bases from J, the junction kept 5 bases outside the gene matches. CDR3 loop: CASGASGSYEQYF. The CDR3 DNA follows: TGTGCCAGCGGGGCTAGCGGGAGTTACGAGCAGTACTTC.

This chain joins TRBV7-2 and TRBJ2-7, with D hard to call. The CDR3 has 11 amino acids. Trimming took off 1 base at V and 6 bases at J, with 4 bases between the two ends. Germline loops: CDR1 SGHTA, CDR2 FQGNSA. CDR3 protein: CASSLVGEQYF. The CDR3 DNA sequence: TGTGCCAGCAGCTTAGTCGGCGAGCAGTACTTC.

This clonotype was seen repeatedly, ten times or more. The DNA of the CDR3 is TGCGCCAGCAGTTCGGGAAGTCAGCCCCAGCATTTT. Translating gives CASSSGSQPQHF. This chain uses TRBV10-2 with TRBJ1-5; D not resolved. The CDR3 sequence is 12 residues long. The V end was cut by 5 bases, the J end by 6 bases, with 8 bases between. Germline-derived CDR1 and CDR2 are WSHSY and SAAADI.

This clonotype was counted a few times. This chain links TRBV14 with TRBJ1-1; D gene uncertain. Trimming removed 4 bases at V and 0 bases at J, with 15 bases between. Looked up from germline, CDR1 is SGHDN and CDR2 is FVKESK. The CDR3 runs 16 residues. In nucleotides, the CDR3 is TGTGCCAGCAGCCCCTTTCGTGGCAGACTGAACACTGAAGCTTTCTTT. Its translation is CASSPFRGRLNTEAFF.

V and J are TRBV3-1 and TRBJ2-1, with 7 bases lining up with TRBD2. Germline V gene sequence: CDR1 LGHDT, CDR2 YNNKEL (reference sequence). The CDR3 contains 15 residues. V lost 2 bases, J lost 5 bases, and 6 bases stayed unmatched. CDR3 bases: TGTGCCAGCAGCCAAAGCGGGGTAAAGAACAATGAGCAGTTCTTC. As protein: CASSQSGVKNNEQFF.

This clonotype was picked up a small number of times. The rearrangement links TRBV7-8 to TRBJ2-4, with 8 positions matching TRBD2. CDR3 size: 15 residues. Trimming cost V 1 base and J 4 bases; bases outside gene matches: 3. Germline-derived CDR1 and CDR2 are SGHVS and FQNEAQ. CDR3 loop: CASSLEAGAKNIQYF. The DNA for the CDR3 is TGTGCCAGCAGCTTAGAAGCGGGGGCAAAAAACATTCAGTACTTC.

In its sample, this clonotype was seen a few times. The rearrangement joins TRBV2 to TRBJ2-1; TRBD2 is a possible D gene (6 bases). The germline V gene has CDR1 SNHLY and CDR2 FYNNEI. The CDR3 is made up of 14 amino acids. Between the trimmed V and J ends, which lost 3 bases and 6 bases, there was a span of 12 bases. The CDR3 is CASSETFGGNEQFF. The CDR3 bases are TGTGCCAGCAGTGAGACGTTCGGGGGCAATGAGCAGTTCTTC.

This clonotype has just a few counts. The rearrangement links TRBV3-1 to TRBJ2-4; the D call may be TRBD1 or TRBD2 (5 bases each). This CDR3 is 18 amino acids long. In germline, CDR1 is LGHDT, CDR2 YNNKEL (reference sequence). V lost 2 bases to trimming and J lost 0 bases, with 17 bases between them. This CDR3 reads CASSQKLVRDPAKNIQYF. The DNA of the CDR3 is TGTGCCAGCAGCCAAAAACTCGTCAGGGACCCAGCCAAAAACATTCAGTACTTC.

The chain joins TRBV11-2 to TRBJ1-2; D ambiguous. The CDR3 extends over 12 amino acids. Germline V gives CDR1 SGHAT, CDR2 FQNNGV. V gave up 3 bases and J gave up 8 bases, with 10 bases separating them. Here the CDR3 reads CASSFGPQGYTF. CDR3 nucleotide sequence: TGTGCCAGCAGCTTTGGGCCCCAAGGCTACACCTTC. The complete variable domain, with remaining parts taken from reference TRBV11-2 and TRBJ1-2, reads EAGVAQSPRYKIIEKRQSVAFWCNPISGHATLYWYQQILGQGPKLLIQFQNNGVVDDSQLPKDRFSAERLKGVDSTLKIQPAKLEDSAVYLCASSFGPQGYTFGSGTRLTVV.

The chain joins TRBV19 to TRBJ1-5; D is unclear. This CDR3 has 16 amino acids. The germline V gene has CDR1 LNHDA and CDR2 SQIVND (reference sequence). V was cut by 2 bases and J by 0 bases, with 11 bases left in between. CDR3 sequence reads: CASSIKEGNSNQPQHF. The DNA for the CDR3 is TGTGCCAGTAGTATAAAGGAAGGAAATAGCAATCAGCCCCAGCATTTT.

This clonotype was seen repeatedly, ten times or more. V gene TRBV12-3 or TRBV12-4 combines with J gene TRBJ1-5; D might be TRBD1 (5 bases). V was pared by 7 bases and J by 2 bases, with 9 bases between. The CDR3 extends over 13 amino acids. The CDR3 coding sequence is TGTGCCAGCAATCCCAGGGGCAATCAGCCCCAGCATTTT. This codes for CASNPRGNQPQHF.

In DNA, the CDR3 is TGTGCCTGGGATCGGGACAGGGTCCTCGGAGAGCAGTACTTC. Its translation is CAWDRDRVLGEQYF. The V gene is TRBV30, the J gene TRBJ2-7, with TRBD1 matching 9 bases. V shed 5 bases and J 7 bases; nucleotides not matched to a gene: 12. Germline V CDR1 and CDR2: GTSNPN, SVGIG (reference sequence). This CDR3 spans 14 amino acids.

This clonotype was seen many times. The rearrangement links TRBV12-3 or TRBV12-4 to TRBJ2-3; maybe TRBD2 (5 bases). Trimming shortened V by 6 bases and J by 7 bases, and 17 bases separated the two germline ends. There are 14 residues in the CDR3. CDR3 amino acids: CASSSPSRGHTQYF. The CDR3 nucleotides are TGTGCCAGCAGCTCCCCGTCCCGGGGTCATACGCAGTATTTT.

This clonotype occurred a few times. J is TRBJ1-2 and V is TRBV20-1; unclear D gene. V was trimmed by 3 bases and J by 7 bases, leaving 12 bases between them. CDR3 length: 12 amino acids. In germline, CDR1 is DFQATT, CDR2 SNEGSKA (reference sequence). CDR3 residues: CSASGPGGGYTF. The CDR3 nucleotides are TGCAGTGCTAGTGGTCCAGGAGGTGGCTACACCTTC.

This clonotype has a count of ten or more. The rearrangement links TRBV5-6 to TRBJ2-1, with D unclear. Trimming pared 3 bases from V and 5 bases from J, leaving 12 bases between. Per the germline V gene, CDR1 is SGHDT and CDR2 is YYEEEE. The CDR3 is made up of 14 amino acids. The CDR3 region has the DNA TGTGCCAGCAGCTCCCTGTCCCATGACAATGAGCAGTTCTTC. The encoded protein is CASSSLSHDNEQFF. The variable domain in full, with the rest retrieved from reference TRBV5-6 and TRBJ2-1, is DAGVTQSPTHLIKTRGQQVTLRCSPKSGHDTVSWYQQALGQGPQFIFQYYEEEERQRGNFPDRFSGHQFPNYSSELNVNALLLGDSALYLCASSSLSHDNEQFFGPGTRLTVL.

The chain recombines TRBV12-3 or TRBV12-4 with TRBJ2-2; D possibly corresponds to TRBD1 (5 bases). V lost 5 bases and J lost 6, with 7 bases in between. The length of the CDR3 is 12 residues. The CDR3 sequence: CASSKGPGELFF. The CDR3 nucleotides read TGTGCCAGCAGTAAGGGGCCCGGGGAGCTGTTTTTT.

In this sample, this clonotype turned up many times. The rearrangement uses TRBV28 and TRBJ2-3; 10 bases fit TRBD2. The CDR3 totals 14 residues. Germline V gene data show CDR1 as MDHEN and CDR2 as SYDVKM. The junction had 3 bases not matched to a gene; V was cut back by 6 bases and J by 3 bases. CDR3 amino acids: CASREREGTDTQYF. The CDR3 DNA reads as TGTGCCAGCAGAGAGCGGGAGGGGACAGATACGCAGTATTTT.

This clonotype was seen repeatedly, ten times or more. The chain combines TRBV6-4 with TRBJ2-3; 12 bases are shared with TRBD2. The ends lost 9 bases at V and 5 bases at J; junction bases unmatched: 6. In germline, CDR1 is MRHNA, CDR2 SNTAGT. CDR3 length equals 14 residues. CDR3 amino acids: CASSSGGAGDTQYF. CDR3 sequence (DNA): TGTGCCAGTTCTAGCGGGGGGGCCGGAGATACGCAGTATTTT.

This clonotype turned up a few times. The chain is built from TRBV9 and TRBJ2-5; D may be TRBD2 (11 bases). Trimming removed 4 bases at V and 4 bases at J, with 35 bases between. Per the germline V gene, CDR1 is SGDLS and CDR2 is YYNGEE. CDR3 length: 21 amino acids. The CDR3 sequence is CASSTRDRGLAGGPGGETQYF. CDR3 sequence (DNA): TGTGCCAGCAGCACCCGGGACAGGGGTTTAGCGGGAGGGCCCGGGGGAGAGACCCAGTACTTC.